The 5 T cell receptor beta chains listed next were all sequenced from one sample in a study of radiotherapy plus CTLA-4 blockade in lung cancer. Only in-frame clones appear in the TCRdb table, and some are missing; sequencing was by immunoSEQ multiplex PCR. The sample includes around 110,000 clones, 70% to 90% of them seen just once. The sample was peripheral blood, taken from a patient treated with radiotherapy plus ipilimumab. The receptors were sampled from a human donor with non-small cell lung cancer that progressed on radiotherapy plus ipilimumab. Some clones in this sample may be carry-over from other donors' samples.

This clone was picked up one time. The chain joins TRBV7-2 to TRBJ2-5, with D possibly TRBD1 on 5 matching bases. CDR1 SGHTA and CDR2 FQGNSA come from the germline V gene. The CDR3 runs to 14 residues. Between the trimmed V and J ends, which lost 3 bases and 5 bases, there was a span of 13 bases. The CDR3 region has the DNA TGTGCCAGCAGCTTTGCAGGGCTTACGGAGACCCAGTACTTC. This gives the protein CASSFAGLTETQYF.

The genes are TRBV5-3 and TRBJ1-6, with D uncertain. TRBV5-3 is filed as an ORF, its function uncertain. Trimming took off 4 bases at V and 7 bases at J, with 12 bases between the two ends. The CDR3 has 14 amino acids. The CDR3 DNA follows: TGTGCCAGAAGCCCGATCCCCCCCAATTCACCCCTCCACTTT. Translating it yields CARSPIPPNSPLHF.

In this sample, this clone turned up once. V and J are TRBV4-3 and TRBJ2-1, with a tentative D call TRBD2 (5 bases). With 4 bases removed from V and 5 bases from J, the gap between germline ends came to 9 bases. Germline V lookup: CDR1 LGHNA, CDR2 YSLEER. The CDR3 is 13 residues long. The CDR3 is CASSLGVNNEQFF. In DNA, the CDR3 is TGCGCCAGCAGCCTCGGGGTCAACAATGAGCAGTTCTTC.

The genes are TRBV6-6 and TRBJ2-7; the D is unclear. This CDR3 has 14 residues. CDR1 and CDR2 from the germline V gene are MNHNY and SVGAGI (reference sequence). V lost 0 bases, J lost 6 bases, and 12 bases lay in between. The CDR3, as DNA: TGTGCCAGCAGTTACTCGTTGGAACGGATCGAGCAGTACTTC. Amino acids: CASSYSLERIEQYF.

The chain combines TRBV9 with TRBJ1-3; tentatively, D is TRBD1 (5 bases). Per the germline V gene, CDR1 is SGDLS and CDR2 is YYNGEE. Trimming took 0 bases from V and 6 from J, leaving 19 bases between them. The CDR3 totals 17 residues. The CDR3 is CASSVATQGGSENTIYF. DNA of the CDR3: TGTGCCAGCAGCGTAGCTACCCAGGGAGGGTCGGAAAACACCATATATTTT.